This T cell receptor beta chain comes out of a study of cytomegalovirus exposure and HLA in healthy donors. Findings and caveats of the study: Donors were assumed by presence/absence analyses to have roughly uniform sequencing depth. Reports indicate that TCR beta sequences accurately predicted the HLA-A and HLA-B alleles of most subjects.

Primers: 60 Vbeta forward and 13 Jbeta reverse. Generated by immunoSEQ multiplex PCR, the TCRdb table keeps only in-frame clones and is missing some. The table lists approximately 61,000 clones, around 75% of them singletons, with roughly 51% in the top ten. On this clone itself: What it recognizes is unknown.

V lost 5 bases and J lost 0, with 7 bases in between. Germline V gives CDR1 MNHNS, CDR2 SASEGT. This CDR3 is 13 amino acids long. The origin of this receptor is a man aged 50 or older in good health and CMV-seropositive. Source material: PBMCs. The rearrangement joins TRBV6-1 to TRBJ1-1; D unresolved. The CDR3 DNA follows: TGTGCCAGCAGTTGGGCCGTGAACACTGAAGCTTTCTTT. This translates into CASSWAVNTEAFF.